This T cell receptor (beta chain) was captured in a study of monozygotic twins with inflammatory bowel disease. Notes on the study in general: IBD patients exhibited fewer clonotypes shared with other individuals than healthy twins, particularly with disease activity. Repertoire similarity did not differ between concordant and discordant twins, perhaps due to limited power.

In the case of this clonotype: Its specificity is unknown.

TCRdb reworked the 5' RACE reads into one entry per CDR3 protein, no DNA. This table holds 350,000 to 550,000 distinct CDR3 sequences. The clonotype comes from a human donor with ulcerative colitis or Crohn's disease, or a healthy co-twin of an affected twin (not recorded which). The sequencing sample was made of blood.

This CDR3 is CASSPRGYNEQFF. The rearrangement uses TRBV7-9 and TRBJ2-1; the TCRdb call, TRBD2, lacks DNA for checking. The CDR3 has 13 residues. Germline loops: CDR1 SEHNR, CDR2 FQNEAQ (reference sequence).